These T cell receptor beta chains were read from a single sample in a study of T cell repertoires in aging, cancer and after chemotherapy. TCRdb re-analysed the multiplex PCR reads in MiXCR, keeping a single row per CDR3 protein. In the table there are about 4,500 distinct CDR3 sequences, around three fifths of which are singletons. The sequenced sample was blood. The receptors derive from a human donor with a solid tumor. Each CDR3 is given without its conserved first and last residue. Size tells how often a clone was seen (once, few, many) or the class of an expanded clone, and some rows leave it out.

j_call	clone_size	v_call	cdr3_aa
TRBJ1-4	-	TRBV11-2	ASSAPLGSGASNEKLF
TRBJ1-3	few	TRBV5-1	ASSESSSSGNTIY
TRBJ1-2	-	TRBV5-1	ASSLNGGNYGYT
TRBJ1-1	-	TRBV12-3/TRBV12-4	ASRHSPGQGGTEAF
TRBJ2-7	-	TRBV6-1	ASSESGQVGEQY
TRBJ1-3	-	TRBV5-1	ASSQAETGNTIY
TRBJ1-5	-	TRBV20-1	SARKWGGNQPQH
TRBJ1-2	-	TRBV5-6	ASSSAGGSYGYT
TRBJ1-5	once	TRBV20-1	SATGTDYQPQH
TRBJ2-7	-	TRBV11-2	ASRGGQAPYEQY
TRBJ1-2	-	TRBV7-3	ASSFGTRGDGYT
TRBJ2-7	few	TRBV27	ASSLSGAGGYEQY
TRBJ2-7	-	TRBV19	ASSNEGYEQY
TRBJ2-7	-	TRBV6-5	ASSGQDRGLSEQY
TRBJ1-4	-	TRBV12-3/TRBV12-4	ASSVLKVGEKLF
TRBJ1-1	-	TRBV18	ASSLTANTEAF
TRBJ1-4	-	TRBV14	ASSPRRLATNEKLF
TRBJ1-5	-	TRBV6-5	ASSYTRWTGGGQPQH
TRBJ1-2	-	TRBV20-1	SAKDREGRGYT
TRBJ1-1	-	TRBV4-1	ASSQWGLDTEAF
TRBJ1-2	-	TRBV2	ARTGTEGYGYT
TRBJ1-6	-	TRBV6-5	ASSNQGYNSPLH
TRBJ1-3	-	TRBV19	ASSSLLGGSGNTIY
TRBJ1-5	-	TRBV6-2/TRBV6-3	ASSPLQGQIGQPQH
TRBJ1-6	few	TRBV19	ASSKDFNSPLH
TRBJ1-1	-	TRBV20-1	SASSRTGRNMNTEAF
TRBJ2-6	-	TRBV30	AWTPGANVLT
TRBJ2-1	few	TRBV7-2	ASRGAVGNEQF
TRBJ1-5	few	TRBV30	AWISKGMGSNQPQH
TRBJ1-6	-	TRBV20-1	SARDGANNSPLH
TRBJ1-1	-	TRBV19	ASSRAGNTEAF
TRBJ2-6	few	TRBV30	AWSVPGAYGANVLT
TRBJ2-3	-	TRBV7-9	ASSSGGGTDTQY
TRBJ2-3	-	TRBV30	AWSARLQDTQY
TRBJ1-6	-	TRBV6-4	ASSESTTGSYNSPLH
TRBJ1-2	few	TRBV20-1	SAIEGTGYGYT
TRBJ1-2	-	TRBV15	ATSREATGDDYGYT
TRBJ2-1	-	TRBV12-3/TRBV12-4	ASGTTGNYNEQF